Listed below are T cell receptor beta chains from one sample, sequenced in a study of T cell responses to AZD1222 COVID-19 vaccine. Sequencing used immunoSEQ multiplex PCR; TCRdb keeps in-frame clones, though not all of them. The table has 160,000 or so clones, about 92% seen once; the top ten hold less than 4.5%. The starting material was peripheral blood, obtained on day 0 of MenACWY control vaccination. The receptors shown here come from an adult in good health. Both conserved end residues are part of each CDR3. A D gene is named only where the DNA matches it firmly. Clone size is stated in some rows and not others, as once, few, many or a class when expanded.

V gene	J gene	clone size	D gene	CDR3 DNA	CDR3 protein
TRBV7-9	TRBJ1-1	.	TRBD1	TGTGCCAGCGAAGACAGGGGAGGGCTTGAAGCTTTCTTT	CASEDRGGLEAFF
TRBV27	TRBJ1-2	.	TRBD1	TGTGCCAGCAGTTACAGGGGGCTCTATGGCTACACCTTC	CASSYRGLYGYTF
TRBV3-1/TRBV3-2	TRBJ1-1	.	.	TGTGCCAGCAGCCAAATAGACTACACTGAAGCTTTCTTT	CASSQIDYTEAFF
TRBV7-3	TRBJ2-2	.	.	TGTGCCAGCAGACAGGACACCGGGGAGCTGTTTTTT	CASRQDTGELFF
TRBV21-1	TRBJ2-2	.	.	TGTGCCAGCAGCAAAACGGGACAGGGGGTGGGTAGACTGAACACCGGGGAGCTGTTTTTT	CASSKTGQGVGRLNTGELFF
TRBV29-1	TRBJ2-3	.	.	TGCAGCGTTCCCAGGCCGACTAGCACAGATACGCAGTATTTT	CSVPRPTSTDTQYF
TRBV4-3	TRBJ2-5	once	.	TGCGCCAGCAGCCAAGATATCGGGGGGAGGGGACAGGAGACCCAGTACTTC	CASSQDIGGRGQETQYF
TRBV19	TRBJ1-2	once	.	TGTGCCAGTACCCCGGCGACAGGATATGGCTACACCTTC	CASTPATGYGYTF
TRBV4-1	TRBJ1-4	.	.	TGCGCCAGCAGCCAATCCCTTTCGGCAGCCCTAAATGAAAAACTGTTTTTT	CASSQSLSAALNEKLFF
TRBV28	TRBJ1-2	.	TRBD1	TGTGCCAGCAGTTTTGGGCAGGGGGCGCCCGGCTACACCTTC	CASSFGQGAPGYTF
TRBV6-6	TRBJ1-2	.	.	TGTGCCAGCAGTTATAACAGCCTCTATGGCTACACCTTC	CASSYNSLYGYTF
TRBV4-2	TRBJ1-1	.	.	TGTGCCAGCAGCCAAGACGTTTGGTCCCTCGGAGCGCGGAGCACTGAAGCTTTCTTT	CASSQDVWSLGARSTEAFF
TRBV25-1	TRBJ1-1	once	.	TGTGCCAGCTCTACAGTGATGGGCACTGAAGCTTTCTTT	CASSTVMGTEAFF
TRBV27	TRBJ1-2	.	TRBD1	TGTGCCAGCAGTTTCTTACCGGGACAGGAGGAGGGCTACACCTTC	CASSFLPGQEEGYTF
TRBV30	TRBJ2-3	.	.	TGTGCCTGGAGTGTTAAGGGTGGAGATACGCAGTATTTT	CAWSVKGGDTQYF
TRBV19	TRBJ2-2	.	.	TGTGCCAGTAGTATAATGGGTGCCGAGGAGCTGTTTTTT	CASSIMGAEELFF
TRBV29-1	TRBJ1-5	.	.	TGCAGCGTTGTCCGGGACAAGGGTCAGCCCCAGCATTTT	CSVVRDKGQPQHF
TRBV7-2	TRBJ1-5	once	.	TGTGCCAGCAGCTCCCTGAGGACCGGGGGAGTTCAGCCCCAGCATTTT	CASSSLRTGGVQPQHF
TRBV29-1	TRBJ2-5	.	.	TGCAGCGCTGACAGGTCCCAAGAGACCCAGTACTTC	CSADRSQETQYF
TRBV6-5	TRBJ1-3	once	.	TGTGCCAGCGGGACCTTCTCTGGAAACACCATATATTTT	CASGTFSGNTIYF
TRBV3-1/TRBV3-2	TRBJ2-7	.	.	TGTGCCAGCAGCCAAGAGGACCCCCGTCAGCAGTACTTC	CASSQEDPRQQYF
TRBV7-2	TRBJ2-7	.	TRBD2	TGTGCCAGCAGCTTCGCGGGAGCCAACTACGAGCAGTACTTC	CASSFAGANYEQYF
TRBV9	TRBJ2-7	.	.	TGTGCCAGCAGCCCCCCGACCGGATCCCAGTCAGTAGAGCAGTACTTC	CASSPPTGSQSVEQYF
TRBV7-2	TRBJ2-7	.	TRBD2	TGTGCCAGCAGCTCCAGCGGGAGGACCTACGAGCAGTACTTC	CASSSSGRTYEQYF
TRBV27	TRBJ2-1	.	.	TGTGCCAGCAGTCACTTCCGGGACGGAAACAATGAGCAGTTCTTC	CASSHFRDGNNEQFF
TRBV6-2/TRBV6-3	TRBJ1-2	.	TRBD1	TGTGCCAGCAGCTCCAGGGGGGAAAGCTATGGCTACACCTTC	CASSSRGESYGYTF
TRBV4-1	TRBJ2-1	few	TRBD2	TGCGCCAGCAGCCCGTTGGGACTAGCGGGCCCAAGCTCCTACAATGAGCAGTTCTTC	CASSPLGLAGPSSYNEQFF
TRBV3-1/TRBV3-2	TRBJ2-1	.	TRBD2	TGTGCCAGCAGCCCAGCGGGGGCGTACAATGAGCAGTTCTTC	CASSPAGAYNEQFF
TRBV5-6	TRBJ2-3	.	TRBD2	TGTGCCAGCAGCTTCCGGACTAGCGGGTACACAGATACGCAGTATTTT	CASSFRTSGYTDTQYF
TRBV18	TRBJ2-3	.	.	TGTGCCAGCTCACCTTTAGATACGCAGTATTTT	CASSPLDTQYF
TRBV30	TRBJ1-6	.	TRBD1	TGTGCCTTAATCACAGGGGAGGCGTATTCACCCCTCCACTTT	CALITGEAYSPLHF
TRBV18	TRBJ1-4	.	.	TGTGCCAGCTCTCTATCAGGGATTGGTAATGAAAAACTGTTTTTT	CASSLSGIGNEKLFF
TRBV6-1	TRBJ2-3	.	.	TGTGCCAGCAGTGAAGAGGGAGGGGGACACTTCGGAGATACGCAGTATTTT	CASSEEGGGHFGDTQYF
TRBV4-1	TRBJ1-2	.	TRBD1	TGCGCCAGCAGCCAAGAGTTTTGGACAGGGGTACTAGCCGACGATGGCTACACCTTC	CASSQEFWTGVLADDGYTF
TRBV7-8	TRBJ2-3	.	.	TGTGCCAGCAGTACGGCAACGGGACTTCGCACAGATACGCAGTATTTT	CASSTATGLRTDTQYF
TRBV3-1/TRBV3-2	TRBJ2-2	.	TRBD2	TGTGCCAGCAGCCAAGGGACTAGCGGGACCACCGGGGAGCTGTTTTTT	CASSQGTSGTTGELFF